The 17 T cell receptor beta chains in this list originate from one sample, sequenced in a study of shared clonotypes between healthy human individuals. CD45RO-negative, CCR7-selected cells formed the naive CD8 fraction, which excluded terminally differentiated effector memory CD45RA+ cells. TCRdb keeps only in-frame clones here, not all; method: immunoSEQ multiplex PCR. This table holds 700,000 to 950,000 clones, 96% found once. The source material was naive CD8+ T cells sorted from blood. The receptors originated from a man aged 25-40 years in good health.

The rearrangement joins TRBV27 to TRBJ2-7; 7 bases fit TRBD2. Germline V gives CDR1 MNHEY, CDR2 SMNVEV (reference sequence). V shed 3 bases, J shed 6 bases, and the junction held 11 bases outside the gene matches. This CDR3 is built from 15 residues. In DNA, the CDR3 is TGTGCCAGCAGTTTTGGTATCGGACTAGGGACCGAGCAGTACTTC. Amino acids: CASSFGIGLGTEQYF.

The CDR3 region is CASSQDSTGAGANVLTF. CDR3 DNA sequence: TGCGCCAGCAGCCAAGATTCGACAGGGGCTGGGGCCAACGTCCTGACTTTC. This rearrangement joins TRBV4-3 to TRBJ2-6; TRBD1 matches at 8 bases. V was clipped by 0 bases and J by 2 bases; unmatched bases: 3. CDR3 length: 17 residues. Per germline, CDR1 LGHNA and CDR2 YSLEER.

V is TRBV6-6 and J is TRBJ2-1, with 7 bases lining up with TRBD1. J lost 6 bases, V lost 1 base, and 9 bases had no gene match. This CDR3 region has 16 residues. The germline V gene encodes CDR1 MNHNY and CDR2 SVGAGI (reference sequence). DNA of the CDR3: TGTGCCAGCAGTTACTTTCAGGGGACAGAGGGCAATGAGCAGTTCTTC. Its protein product is CASSYFQGTEGNEQFF.

The chain employs TRBV5-6 and TRBJ2-2, with D possibly TRBD2 on 5 matching bases. CDR3 length: 17 amino acids. Trimming removed 0 bases from V and 0 bases from J, with 12 bases in between. Germline CDR1 is SGHDT and CDR2 is YYEEEE. DNA for the CDR3: TGTGCCAGCAGCTTGGGGCCTAGCCCCCCGAACACCGGGGAGCTGTTTTTT. Translating gives CASSLGPSPPNTGELFF.

Here the CDR3 reads CASSYPGQGAYEQYF. In DNA, the CDR3 is TGTGCCAGCAGTTATCCGGGACAGGGGGCCTACGAGCAGTACTTC. The V gene is TRBV14, the J gene TRBJ2-7, with TRBD1 matching over 11 bases. Germline loops: CDR1 SGHDN, CDR2 FVKESK. This CDR3 is built from 15 residues. J was trimmed by 2 bases and V by 6 bases; bases with no gene match: 6.

The V call is TRBV14, the J call TRBJ2-7, with TRBD1 identical over 9 bases. CDR3 size: 15 residues. V was clipped by 4 bases and J by 6 bases; unmatched bases: 10. Germline CDR1 is SGHDN and CDR2 is FVKESK. CDR3 protein: CASSPSGTGTFEQYF. The DNA of the CDR3 is TGTGCCAGCAGCCCATCCGGGACAGGGACATTCGAGCAGTACTTC.

This clone appeared a single time. The genes are TRBV29-1 and TRBJ1-2; unclear D gene. The germline gives CDR1 SQVTM, CDR2 ANQGSEA. CDR3 length: 11 residues. The V end lost 4 bases, the J end lost 4 bases, and 7 bases lay between the germline ends. The CDR3 protein is CSVVDRYGYTF. CDR3 in DNA: TGCAGCGTTGTAGACCGCTATGGCTACACCTTC.

A word on this clone: Other DNA sequences in the sample encode the same CDR3. The chain employs TRBV7-6 and TRBJ2-1; 8 nucleotides align to TRBD1. The CDR3 is 12 amino acids. V shed 5 bases and J 8 bases; nucleotides not matched to a gene: 2. Per the germline V gene, CDR1 is SGHVS and CDR2 is FNYEAQ. CDR3 in DNA: TGTGCCAGCAGCCCAGGGGGCCATGAGCAGTTCTTC. It codes for CASSPGGHEQFF. The whole variable domain, filled in from reference TRBV7-6 and TRBJ2-1, reads GAGVSQSPRYKVTKRGQDVALRCDPISGHVSLYWYRQALGQGPEFLTYFNYEAQQDKSGLPNDRFSAERPEGSISTLTIQRTEQRDSAMYRCASSPGGHEQFFGPGTRLTVL.

This clone was detected only once. This CDR3 reads CASSPGQGRPQHF. CDR3 DNA sequence: TGTGCCAGCAGTCCCGGACAGGGAAGGCCCCAGCATTTT. V is TRBV27 and J is TRBJ1-5; TRBD1 agrees at 8 bases. CDR3 length: 13 amino acids. The ends lost 5 bases at V and 9 bases at J; junction bases unmatched: 6. Per germline, CDR1 MNHEY and CDR2 SMNVEV (reference sequence).

This chain uses TRBV28 with TRBJ1-5; 7 bases match TRBD1. V was clipped by 5 bases and J by 2 bases; unmatched bases: 6. The CDR3 has 15 residues. Germline lookup yields CDR1 MDHEN and CDR2 SYDVKM. CDR3 protein: CASSALGGGNQPQHF. DNA for the CDR3: TGTGCCAGCAGTGCCCTAGGGGGCGGCAATCAGCCCCAGCATTTT.

This chain joins TRBV7-9 and TRBJ2-1, with 7 positions matching TRBD2. The CDR3 spans 18 residues. J lost 0 bases, V lost 1 base, and 9 bases had no gene match. The germline V gene encodes CDR1 SEHNR and CDR2 FQNEAQ (reference sequence). The CDR3 here is CASSLVDTGGPSYNEQFF. Here the CDR3 DNA reads TGTGCCAGCAGCTTAGTTGATACGGGAGGCCCCTCCTACAATGAGCAGTTCTTC.

J is TRBJ2-7 and V is TRBV2, with 7 bases fitting TRBD1. The germline CDR1 and CDR2 sequences are SNHLY and FYNNEI. The CDR3 contains 13 residues. J gave up 6 bases and V 3 bases, and 5 bases lay outside the gene matches. CDR3 region: CASSERGGVEQYF. The CDR3 DNA reads as TGTGCCAGCAGTGAGAGAGGGGGCGTCGAGCAGTACTTC.

The V and J genes are TRBV15 and TRBJ2-7; 9 positions agree with TRBD1. Germline assignment: CDR1 LNHNV and CDR2 YYDKDF (reference sequence). This CDR3 contains 14 residues. J gave up 4 bases and V 4 bases, and 5 bases lay outside the gene matches. In nucleotides, the CDR3 is TGTGCCACCAGCATACGGGGACAGGGTTACGAGCAGTACTTC. Its translation is CATSIRGQGYEQYF.

The J gene is TRBJ2-7, the V gene TRBV7-6, with 7 nucleotides matching TRBD2. The germline V gene encodes CDR1 SGHVS and CDR2 FNYEAQ. The V segment lost 6 bases and the J segment 0 bases; nucleotides outside the gene matches: 14. The CDR3 is made up of 17 amino acids. CDR3 loop: CASSSSLTSESSYEQYF. The CDR3 DNA is TGTGCCAGCAGTTCTAGCCTAACTAGCGAAAGCTCCTACGAGCAGTACTTC.

This clone is a singleton in its sample. The CDR3 nucleotides read TGTGCCAGCAGCAACGGACAGGGCCTTGACGAGCAGTACTTC. Protein product: CASSNGQGLDEQYF. The chain recombines TRBV7-2 with TRBJ2-7, with 8 positions matching TRBD1. Germline-derived CDR1 and CDR2 are SGHTA and FQGNSA. This CDR3 region has 14 residues. V shed 5 bases and J 5 bases; nucleotides not matched to a gene: 8.

V usage is TRBV5-4 and J usage is TRBJ2-7; D might be TRBD1 or TRBD2, each matching 5 bases. Looked up from germline, CDR1 is SGHNT and CDR2 is YYREEE (reference sequence). Trimming shortened V by 0 bases and J by 5 bases, and 9 bases separated the two germline ends. The CDR3 is 13 residues long. CDR3 in amino acids: CASSLAGSDEQYF. The CDR3 region has the DNA TGTGCCAGCAGCTTGGCAGGGAGTGACGAGCAGTACTTC.

The chain has TRBV7-9 and TRBJ1-4; the D gene is possibly TRBD1 (6 bases). The CDR3 has 15 residues. Per the germline V gene, CDR1 is SEHNR and CDR2 is FQNEAQ (reference sequence). Trimming took 5 bases from V and 3 from J, leaving 13 bases between them. The DNA of the CDR3 is TGTGCCAGCAGCGCATCCAGGGGCCCTAATGAAAAACTGTTTTTT. Protein sequence: CASSASRGPNEKLFF.